This record covers a single T cell receptor beta chain. The conserved closing phenylalanine or tryptophan is absent in this CDR3, likely reflecting a read error. The DNA is left out, because the CDR3 cannot be placed on it with certainty; the CDR3 is given as TCRdb lists it. During active infection, Seattle patients enrolled and were then monitored through disease. The CDR3 adds up to 10 amino acids, both ends counted. CDR1 is SGDLS and CDR2 is YYNGEE in the germline V gene. This sample was taken from a study of blood T cell repertoires in COVID-19. Across the study: PBMCs, B-cell-depleted T cells, or T cells were the source of the cDNA or gDNA that made up the material.

Per the study methods: It was from reference gene primer amplification that nucleated cell counts were estimated. TCRdb's copy holds only in-frame clones and misses some; the assay was immunoSEQ multiplex PCR. That table gives V, J and clone size, and the DNA gave D and trimming. This table has approximately 400,000 clones, around 88% appearing once. Sequencing input: peripheral blood. This sequence was found in a woman in her forties or fifties with COVID-19, enrolled during active disease. V usage is TRBV9 and J usage is TRBJ1-6; no DNA check was done on the table's D call, TRBD1. The CDR3 is CASSKKTGYG.